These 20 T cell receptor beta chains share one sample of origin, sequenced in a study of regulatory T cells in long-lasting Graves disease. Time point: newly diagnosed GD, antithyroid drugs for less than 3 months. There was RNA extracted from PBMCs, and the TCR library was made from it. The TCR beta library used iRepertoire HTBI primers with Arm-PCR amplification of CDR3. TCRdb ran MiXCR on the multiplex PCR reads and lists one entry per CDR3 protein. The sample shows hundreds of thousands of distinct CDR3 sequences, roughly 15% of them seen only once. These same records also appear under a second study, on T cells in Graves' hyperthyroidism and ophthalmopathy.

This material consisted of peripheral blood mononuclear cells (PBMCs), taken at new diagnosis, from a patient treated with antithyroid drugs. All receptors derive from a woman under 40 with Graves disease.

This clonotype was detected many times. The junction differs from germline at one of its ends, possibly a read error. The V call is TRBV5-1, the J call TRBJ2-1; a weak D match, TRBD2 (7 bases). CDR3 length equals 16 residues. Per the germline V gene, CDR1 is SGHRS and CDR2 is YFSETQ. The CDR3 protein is CASSLDAGATYNEQFF. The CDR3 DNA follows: TGTGCCAGCAGCTTGGATGCGGGGGCCACCTACAATGAGCAGTTCTTC.

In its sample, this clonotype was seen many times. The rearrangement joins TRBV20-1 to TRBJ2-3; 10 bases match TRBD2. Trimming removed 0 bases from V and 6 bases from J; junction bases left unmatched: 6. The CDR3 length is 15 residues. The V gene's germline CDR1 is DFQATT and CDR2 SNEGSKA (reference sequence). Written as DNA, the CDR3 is TGCAGTGCTAGAGATGGAGCGGGAGGGCCTGATACGCAGTATTTT. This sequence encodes CSARDGAGGPDTQYF.

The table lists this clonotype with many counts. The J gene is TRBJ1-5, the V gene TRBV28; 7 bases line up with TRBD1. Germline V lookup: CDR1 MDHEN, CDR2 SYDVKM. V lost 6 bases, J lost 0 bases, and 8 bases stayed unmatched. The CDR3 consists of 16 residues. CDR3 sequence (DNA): TGTGCCAGCAGATCTCCTCAGGGGGATAGCAATCAGCCCCAGCATTTT. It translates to CASRSPQGDSNQPQHF.

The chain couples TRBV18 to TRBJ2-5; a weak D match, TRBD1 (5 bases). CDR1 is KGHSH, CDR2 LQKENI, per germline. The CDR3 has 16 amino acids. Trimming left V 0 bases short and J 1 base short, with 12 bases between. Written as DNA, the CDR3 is TGTGCCAGCTCACCACCATCAGGGTTAGGCCAAGAGACCCAGTACTTC. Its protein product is CASSPPSGLGQETQYF.

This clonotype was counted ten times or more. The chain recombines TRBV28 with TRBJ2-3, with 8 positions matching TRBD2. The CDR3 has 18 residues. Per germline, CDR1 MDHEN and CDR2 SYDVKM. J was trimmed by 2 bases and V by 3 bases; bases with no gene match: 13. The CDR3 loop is CASSFVWGSGGLTDTQYF. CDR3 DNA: TGTGCCAGCAGTTTTGTTTGGGGGAGCGGGGGCCTCACAGATACGCAGTATTTT.

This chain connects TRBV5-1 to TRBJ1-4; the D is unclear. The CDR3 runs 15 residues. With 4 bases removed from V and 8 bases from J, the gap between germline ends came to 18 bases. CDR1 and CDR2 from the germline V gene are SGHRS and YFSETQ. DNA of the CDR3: TGCGCCAGCAGCACCTTATCCGGGAAAGAAGAAAAACTGTTTTTT. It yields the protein CASSTLSGKEEKLFF.

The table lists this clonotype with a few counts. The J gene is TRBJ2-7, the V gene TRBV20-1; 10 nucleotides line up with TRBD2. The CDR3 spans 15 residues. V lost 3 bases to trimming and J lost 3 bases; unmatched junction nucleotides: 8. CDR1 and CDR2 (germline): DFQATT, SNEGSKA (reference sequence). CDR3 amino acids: CSASPELAGLYEQYF. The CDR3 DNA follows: TGCAGTGCTAGCCCCGAACTAGCGGGACTCTACGAGCAGTACTTC.

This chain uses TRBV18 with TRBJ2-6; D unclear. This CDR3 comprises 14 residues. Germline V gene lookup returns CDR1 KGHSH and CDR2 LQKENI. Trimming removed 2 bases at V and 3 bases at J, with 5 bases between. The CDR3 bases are TGTGCCAGCTCACCAGAGAGTGGGGCCAACGTCCTGACTTTC. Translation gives CASSPESGANVLTF.

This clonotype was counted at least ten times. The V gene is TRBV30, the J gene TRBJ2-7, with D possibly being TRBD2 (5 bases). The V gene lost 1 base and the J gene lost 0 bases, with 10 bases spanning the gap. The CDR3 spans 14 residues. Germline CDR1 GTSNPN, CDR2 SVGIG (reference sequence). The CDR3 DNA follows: TGTGCCTGGAGTGGGGGTGGGAGCTCCTACGAGCAGTACTTC. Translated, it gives CAWSGGGSSYEQYF.

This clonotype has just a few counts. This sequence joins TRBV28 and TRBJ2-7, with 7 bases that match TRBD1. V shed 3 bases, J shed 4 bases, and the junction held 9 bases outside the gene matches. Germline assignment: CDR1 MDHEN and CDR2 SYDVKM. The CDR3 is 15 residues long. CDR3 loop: CASSLSTGVRYEQYF. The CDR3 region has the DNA TGTGCCAGCAGTTTGTCAACAGGGGTCCGATACGAGCAGTACTTC.

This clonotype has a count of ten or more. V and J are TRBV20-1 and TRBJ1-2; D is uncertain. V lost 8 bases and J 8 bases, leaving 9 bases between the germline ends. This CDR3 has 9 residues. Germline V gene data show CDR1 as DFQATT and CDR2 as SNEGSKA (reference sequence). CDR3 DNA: TGCAGTACCGGCAGGGGCTACACCTTC. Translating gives CSTGRGYTF.

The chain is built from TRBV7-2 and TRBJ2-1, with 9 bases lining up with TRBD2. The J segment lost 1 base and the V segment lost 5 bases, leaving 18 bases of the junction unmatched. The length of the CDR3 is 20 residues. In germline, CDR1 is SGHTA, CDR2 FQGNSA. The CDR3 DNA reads TGTGCCAGCAGCCCTCCCTTATGGATAGCGGGAGAATCGTCCTACAATGAGCAGTTCTTC. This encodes CASSPPLWIAGESSYNEQFF. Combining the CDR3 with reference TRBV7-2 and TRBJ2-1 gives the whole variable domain GAGVSQSPSNKVTEKGKDVELRCDPISGHTALYWYRQSLGQGLEFLIYFQGNSAPDKSGLPSDRFSAERTGGSVSTLTIQRTQQEDSAVYLCASSPPLWIAGESSYNEQFFGPGTRLTVL.

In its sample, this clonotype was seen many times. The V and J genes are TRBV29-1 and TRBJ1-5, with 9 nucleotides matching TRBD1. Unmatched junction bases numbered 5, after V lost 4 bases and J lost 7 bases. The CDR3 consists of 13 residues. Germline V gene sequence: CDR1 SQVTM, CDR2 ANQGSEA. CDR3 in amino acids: CSVVKGTGQPQHF. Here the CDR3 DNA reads TGCAGCGTTGTAAAGGGGACAGGGCAGCCCCAGCATTTT. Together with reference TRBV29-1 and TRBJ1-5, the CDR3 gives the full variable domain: SAVISQKPSRDICQRGTSLTIQCQVDSQVTMMFWYRQQPGQSLTLIATANQGSEATYESGFVIDKFPISRPNLTFSTLTVSNMSPEDSSIYLCSVVKGTGQPQHFGDGTRLSIL.

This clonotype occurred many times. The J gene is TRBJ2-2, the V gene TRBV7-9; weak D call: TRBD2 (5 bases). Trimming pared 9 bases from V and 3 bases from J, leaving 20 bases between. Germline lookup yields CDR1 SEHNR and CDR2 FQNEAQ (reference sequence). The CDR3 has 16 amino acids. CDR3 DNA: TGTGCCAGTCCTCCAGTAGGCGGGCTCGACACCGGGGAGCTGTTTTTT. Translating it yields CASPPVGGLDTGELFF.

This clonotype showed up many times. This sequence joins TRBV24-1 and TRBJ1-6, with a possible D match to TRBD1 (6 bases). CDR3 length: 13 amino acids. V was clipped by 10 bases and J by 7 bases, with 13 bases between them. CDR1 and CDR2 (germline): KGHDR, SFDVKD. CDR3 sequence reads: CATRRDNNSPLHF. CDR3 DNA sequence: TGTGCCACTAGAAGGGACAACAATTCACCCCTCCACTTT.

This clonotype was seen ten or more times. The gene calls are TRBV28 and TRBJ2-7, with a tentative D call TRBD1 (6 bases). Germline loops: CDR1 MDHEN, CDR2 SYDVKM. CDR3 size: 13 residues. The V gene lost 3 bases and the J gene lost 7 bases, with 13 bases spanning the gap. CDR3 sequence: CASSLVWDKEQYF. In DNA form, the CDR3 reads TGTGCCAGCAGTTTGGTCTGGGACAAGGAGCAGTACTTC.

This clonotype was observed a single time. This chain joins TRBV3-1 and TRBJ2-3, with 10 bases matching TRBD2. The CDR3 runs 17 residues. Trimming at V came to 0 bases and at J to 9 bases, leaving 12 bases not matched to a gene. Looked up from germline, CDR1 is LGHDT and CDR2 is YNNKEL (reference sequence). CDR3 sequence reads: CASSQDILASGSGTQYF. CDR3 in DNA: TGTGCCAGCAGCCAAGATATTCTGGCTAGCGGGAGTGGAACGCAGTATTTT.

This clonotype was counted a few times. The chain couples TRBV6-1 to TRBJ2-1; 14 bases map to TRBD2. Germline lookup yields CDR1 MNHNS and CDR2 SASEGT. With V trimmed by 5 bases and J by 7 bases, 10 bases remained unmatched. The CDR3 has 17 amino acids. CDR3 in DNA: TGTGCCAGCAGTACCGGGACTAGCGGGAGCCCCCGGAATGAGCAGTTCTTC. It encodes CASSTGTSGSPRNEQFF.

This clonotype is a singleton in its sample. CDR3 in amino acids: CASSLLSPFDTQYF. Here the CDR3 DNA reads TGCGCCAGCAGCTTGCTTTCTCCGTTTGATACGCAGTATTTT. The chain links TRBV5-1 to TRBJ2-3, with unresolved D. V dropped 1 base and J dropped 6 bases, with 12 bases sitting between them. The germline V gene encodes CDR1 SGHRS and CDR2 YFSETQ. The CDR3 has 14 amino acids.

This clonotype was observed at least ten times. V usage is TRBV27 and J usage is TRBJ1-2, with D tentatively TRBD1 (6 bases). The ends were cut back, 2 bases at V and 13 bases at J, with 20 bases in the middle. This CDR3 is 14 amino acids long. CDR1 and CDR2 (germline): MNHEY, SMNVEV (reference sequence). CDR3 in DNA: TGTGCCAGCAGTTTAGTTCTCGGGGGCTATGATCTCACCTTC. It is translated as CASSLVLGGYDLTF.